This T cell receptor beta chain was recovered during a study of spatial heterogeneity in lung cancer. Study in general: The average appearance count of each unique TCR and UMI combination in raw reads was more than 9.5.

The presence of a unique molecular identifier marked each TCR cDNA molecule. A single record per CDR3 protein comes from TCRdb applying MiXCR to the 5' RACE reads. The sample has approximately 44,000 distinct CDR3 sequences, roughly 13% seen once. The CDR3 consists of 13 residues. Trimming removed 0 bases from V and 7 bases from J, with 9 bases in between. Germline loops: CDR1 SGHVS, CDR2 FQNEAQ. The time point: sample taken at primary tumor resection. Whole RNA obtained from tumor, nontumor lung or frozen PBMC underwent sequencing without sorting. 55 to 80 TRACERx patients with early, untreated non-small cell lung cancer donated samples.

The receptor's source is a male donor with early-stage non-small cell lung cancer. V is TRBV7-8 and J is TRBJ1-2; weak D call: TRBD1 (5 bases). Source: PBMCs, taken at surgery. The chain's CDR3 is CASSLARGPGYTF. The CDR3 coding sequence is TGTGCCAGCAGCTTAGCGCGGGGCCCTGGCTACACCTTC.